A single sample is the source of the 14 T cell receptor beta chains below, sequenced in a study of beta chain features in type 1 diabetes. Study-wide results and caveats: TCRB CDR3s were moderately but significantly shorter in Type 1 diabetes patients in all four CD4+ subsets.

The authors reverse transcribed all of the isolated RNA, so sequencing captured expressed TCRB transcripts. TCRdb's copy holds only in-frame clones and misses some; the assay was immunoSEQ multiplex PCR. This sample has roughly 150,000 clones, with roughly 9% found just once. These receptors have no identified antigens. What was sequenced was central memory CD4+ T cells from blood. The receptors stem from a woman in her 30s with type 1 diabetes.

The chain has TRBV10-3 and TRBJ2-1; 11 nucleotides match TRBD2. The V and J ends lost 3 bases and 3 bases, in that order; junction bases with no gene match: 10. Germline CDR1 and CDR2: ENHRY and SYGVKD. The CDR3 is 18 amino acids. In DNA form, the CDR3 reads TGTGCCATCAGTGACCCCGATCTAGCGGGAGGTGGCTACAATGAGCAGTTCTTC. Protein sequence: CAISDPDLAGGGYNEQFF.

In this sample, this clone turned up a few times. This chain links TRBV18 with TRBJ2-3; the D gene is possibly TRBD2 (5 bases). Germline loops: CDR1 KGHSH, CDR2 LQKENI. This CDR3 contains 13 residues. The V end lost 3 bases, the J end lost 4 bases, and 8 bases lay between the germline ends. CDR3 region: CASSPSGADTQYF. In DNA form, the CDR3 reads TGTGCCAGCTCACCCTCCGGGGCAGATACGCAGTATTTT.

The CDR3 spells CASSLGLADYNEQFF. CDR3 nucleotide sequence: TGTGCCAGCAGCTTGGGACTAGCGGACTACAATGAGCAGTTCTTC. The rearrangement joins TRBV5-4 to TRBJ2-1; TRBD2 matches at 9 bases. Trimming at V came to 0 bases and at J to 3 bases, leaving 1 base not matched to a gene. The CDR3 covers 15 residues. The V gene's germline CDR1 is SGHNT and CDR2 YYREEE (reference sequence).

The chain carries TRBV30 and TRBJ1-4; D perhaps matches TRBD1 (6 bases). There are 18 residues in the CDR3. Between the trimmed V and J ends, which lost 0 bases and 0 bases, there was a span of 17 bases. Per germline, CDR1 GTSNPN and CDR2 SVGIG (reference sequence). The CDR3 DNA sequence: TGTGCCTGGAGTGTATGGGGGCAGCCAAAAGCAACTAATGAAAAACTGTTTTTT. Translation: CAWSVWGQPKATNEKLFF. Complete variable domain (other parts from reference TRBV30 and TRBJ1-4): SQTIHQWPATLVQPVGSPLSLECTVEGTSNPNLYWYRQAAGRGLQLLFYSVGIGQISSEVPQNLSASRPQDRQFILSSKKLLLSDSGFYLCAWSVWGQPKATNEKLFFGSGTQLSVL.

V and J are TRBV15 and TRBJ1-5; D perhaps matches TRBD1 (6 bases). Germline CDR1 LNHNV, CDR2 YYDKDF (reference sequence). This CDR3 comprises 15 residues. V was cut by 0 bases and J by 4 bases, with 10 bases left in between. The CDR3 DNA sequence: TGTGCCACCAGCAGAGATTTAGGGGGAAATCAGCCCCAGCATTTT. Protein product: CATSRDLGGNQPQHF.

The J gene is TRBJ2-7, the V gene TRBV4-2, with 9 bases identical to TRBD2. V lost 4 bases and J lost 0; bases outside the gene matches: 19. This CDR3 comprises 20 residues. From germline, CDR1 is LGHNA and CDR2 YNFKEQ. As DNA, the CDR3 is TGTGCCAGCAGCCCCCGAGGCGAAGCGGGGCTAGCGGGGACCTCCTACGAGCAGTACTTC. Its translation is CASSPRGEAGLAGTSYEQYF.

The J gene is TRBJ2-2, the V gene TRBV9; the D gene is possibly TRBD1 (6 bases). The V and J ends lost 6 bases and 4 bases respectively, with 19 bases between them. The CDR3 covers 16 residues. Germline CDR1 is SGDLS and CDR2 is YYNGEE. The CDR3 loop reads CASTRSGRGFTGELFF. The CDR3 DNA follows: TGTGCCAGCACCAGATCGGGCAGGGGTTTCACCGGGGAGCTGTTTTTT. The full variable domain, rest sourced from reference TRBV9 and TRBJ2-2, is DSGVTQTPKHLITATGQRVTLRCSPRSGDLSVYWYQQSLDQGLQFLIQYYNGEERAKGNILERFSAQQFPDLHSELNLSSLELGDSALYFCASTRSGRGFTGELFFGEGSRLTVL.

This clone was seen a handful of times. The rearrangement joins TRBV27 to TRBJ2-5, with D possibly being TRBD1 (5 bases). CDR1 is MNHEY and CDR2 is SMNVEV in the germline V gene (reference sequence). CDR3 size: 12 residues. V was pared by 5 bases and J by 5 bases, with 9 bases between. The CDR3, as DNA: TGTGCCAGCAGTACCAGGGATGAGACCCAGTACTTC. Its protein is CASSTRDETQYF.

The V call is TRBV5-6, the J call TRBJ2-3, with D perhaps TRBD2 (6 bases). CDR3 length: 13 residues. Germline-derived CDR1 and CDR2 are SGHDT and YYEEEE. Trimming pared 5 bases from V and 4 bases from J, leaving 11 bases between. The CDR3 nucleotides are TGTGCCAGCAGTCCACTAGCCCCAGATACGCAGTATTTT. Translation: CASSPLAPDTQYF.

V is TRBV2 and J is TRBJ1-2; D gene unclear. The CDR3 has 13 amino acids. CDR1 SNHLY and CDR2 FYNNEI come from the germline V gene. V was pared by 4 bases and J by 4 bases, with 10 bases between. As DNA, the CDR3 is TGTGCCAGCAGTGGGACCGGGAGCTATGGCTACACCTTC. Translated: CASSGTGSYGYTF.

CDR3 nucleotides: TGTGCCAGCAGTCCGGGACATGCCTACGAGCAGTACTTC. Protein sequence: CASSPGHAYEQYF. The V and J genes are TRBV28 and TRBJ2-7, with a tentative D call TRBD1 (6 bases). The ends were cut back, 5 bases at V and 2 bases at J, with 10 bases in the middle. Looked up from germline, CDR1 is MDHEN and CDR2 is SYDVKM. The CDR3 is 13 amino acids.

The rearrangement links TRBV10-3 to TRBJ2-1; TRBD1 matches at 11 bases. This CDR3 comprises 15 residues. From germline, CDR1 is ENHRY and CDR2 SYGVKD. V was clipped by 6 bases and J by 7 bases; unmatched bases: 8. This chain's CDR3 is CAIRTDRGRENEQFF. The CDR3 region has the DNA TGTGCCATCAGGACGGACAGGGGGCGAGAGAATGAGCAGTTCTTC.

This clone was detected only a few times. The chain joins TRBV28 to TRBJ2-3; no clear D gene. This CDR3 has 13 residues. The V gene's germline CDR1 is MDHEN and CDR2 SYDVKM. Trimming left V 5 bases short and J 2 bases short, with 8 bases between. This chain's CDR3 is CASSLFSTDTQYF. The CDR3 nucleotides are TGTGCCAGCAGTCTCTTTTCCACAGATACGCAGTATTTT.

This clone was detected only a few times. The chain employs TRBV29-1 and TRBJ2-1, with 11 bases that match TRBD2. This CDR3 is 14 amino acids long. J gave up 5 bases and V 7 bases, and 7 bases lay outside the gene matches. Germline V gene data show CDR1 as SQVTM and CDR2 as ANQGSEA. CDR3 amino acids: CSDHSGRDNNEQFF. The CDR3 region has the DNA TGCAGCGACCATAGCGGGAGGGATAACAATGAGCAGTTCTTC.